This is a list of T cell receptor beta chains from one sample in a study of T cell changes during pregnancy in multiple sclerosis. The protocol was immunoSEQ multiplex PCR, while the TCRdb copy is restricted to in-frame clones and leaves out a portion. The sample has over 45,000 clones; approximately 90% are singletons. The starting material was CD4+ T cells from peripheral blood mononuclear cells, obtained in the third trimester of pregnancy. Every receptor here comes from a female donor with multiple sclerosis, enrolled in a pregnancy study. CDR3s include the opening cysteine and the closing phenylalanine or tryptophan. D genes are given only for firm matches. Some rows mark clone size as missing; the rest say once, few, many or name a class of expanded clone.

CDR3 protein	V gene	clone size	D gene
CASSLLRGAYEQYF	TRBV7-8	once	.
CASSLRQTTYEQYF	TRBV6-5	once	.
CASRYTANTEAFF	TRBV6-6	.	.
CASSLSQRTSGGTDTQYF	TRBV4-2	.	TRBD2
CAISWDSSNTEAFF	TRBV10-3	.	TRBD1
CASISSETQYF	TRBV11-2	once	.
CASSHRVKGSYEQYF	TRBV6-1	.	.
CASSSLNAGDTEAFF	TRBV7-3	once	.
CASSLAPGNRNIQYF	TRBV7-6	.	.
CASSVVPSGGDTQYF	TRBV9	.	TRBD2
CASSLGSGGTDTQYF	TRBV5-1	.	TRBD2
CASSHNRVGPEQYF	TRBV7-6	.	.
CASSFSGTGGEKLFF	TRBV5-1	.	TRBD1
CASSQQDRTFLFF	TRBV4-3	.	.
CASSLAMTENTEAFF	TRBV7-8	.	.
CAWTQISPAGEAFF	TRBV30	.	.
CASIGGGFYEKLFF	TRBV28	.	.
CASRSRRSGANVLTF	TRBV6-1	.	.
CASSLGGGETQYF	TRBV27	.	.
CASSRGAGEAFF	TRBV6-4	.	.
CASSRALDTAEKLFF	TRBV6-5	.	.
CASTPRATGANYGYTF	TRBV10-1	.	.
CASSVGVLNYGYTF	TRBV11-1	.	.
CASSPGQGYTGELFF	TRBV27	.	TRBD1
CASSLAVNTEAFF	TRBV5-5	few	.
CASSIRDLSYEQYF	TRBV18	.	.
CASSEQGGYTEAFF	TRBV5-1	.	.
CASSFTQGATEAFF	TRBV19	.	TRBD1
CASILSRGNTEAFF	TRBV27	.	.
CASSDLGGAYGNTIYF	TRBV25-1	.	TRBD1
CASSVRQTLPLGTDTQYF	TRBV11-2	.	.
CATRPGQGARGYTF	TRBV10-3	.	TRBD1
CSAPGLAGSTDTQYF	TRBV29-1	.	TRBD2
CASRGPGTAPKQYF	TRBV6-5	.	TRBD1
CSVEDLGAGAGYGYTF	TRBV29-1	.	.
CASSWGDTYEQYF	TRBV6-5	.	.
CASSLDWAEAFF	TRBV5-5	once	.
CASSGRTGRETQYF	TRBV19	.	TRBD1
CASSYGDQDYGYTF	TRBV6-5	.	.
CASVRLAGTDTQYF	TRBV6-1	.	TRBD2
CASSPQYNEQFF	TRBV18	.	.
CASSLTGSHQPQHF	TRBV11-2	.	TRBD1
CAISDSDRAPRETQYF	TRBV10-3	.	TRBD1
CASSEGLAGPYEQYF	TRBV9	.	TRBD2
CASSLGAGVGLDEQYF	TRBV5-1	.	TRBD2
CASSPGTSGRDTQYF	TRBV6-6	.	TRBD2
CASSVVGGYNSPLHF	TRBV9	.	.
CASRANRGSNQPQHF	TRBV2	.	TRBD1
CASSLGQDTDTQYF	TRBV5-1	.	.
CASSQSSGGELFF	TRBV16	.	.
CASKERYYNEQFF	TRBV6-1	.	.
CASSSQGNTEAFF	TRBV11-2	.	.
CASSEVGTGNQPQHF	TRBV6-1	few	TRBD1
CASSLGASVETQYF	TRBV7-6	once	.
CASSPRGSGNTIYF	TRBV9	.	.
CASSISGTETDTQYF	TRBV7-9	.	TRBD1
CASSPFRGWETQYF	TRBV18	once	.
CASRTGNNQPQHF	TRBV6-6	.	TRBD1
CASHSGRAPEQYF	TRBV2	.	TRBD2
CASSMGDLPTDTQYF	TRBV19	.	.